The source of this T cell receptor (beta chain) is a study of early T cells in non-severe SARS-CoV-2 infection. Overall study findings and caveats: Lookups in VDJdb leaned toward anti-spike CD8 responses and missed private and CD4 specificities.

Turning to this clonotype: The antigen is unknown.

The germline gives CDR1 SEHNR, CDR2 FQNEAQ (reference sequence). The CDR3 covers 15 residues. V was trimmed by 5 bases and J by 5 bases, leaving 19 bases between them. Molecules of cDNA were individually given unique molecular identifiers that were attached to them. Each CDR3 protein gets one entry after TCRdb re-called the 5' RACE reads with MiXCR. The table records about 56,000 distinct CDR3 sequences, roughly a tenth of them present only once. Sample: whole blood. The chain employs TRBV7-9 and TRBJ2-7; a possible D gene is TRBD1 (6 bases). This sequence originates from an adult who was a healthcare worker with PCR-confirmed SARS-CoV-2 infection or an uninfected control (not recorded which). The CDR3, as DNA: TGTGCCAGCAGCCAGACTACAGGGTATTTCGACGAGCAGTACTTC. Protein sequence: CASSQTTGYFDEQYF.